These 15 T cell receptor beta chains came from one sample sequenced in a study of regulatory T cells in long-lasting Graves disease. The authors built TCR beta libraries using iRepertoire HTBI primers and Arm-PCR of CDR3 regions. TCRdb passed the multiplex PCR reads through MiXCR, listing each CDR3 protein once. The data show fewer than 600,000 distinct CDR3 sequences, approximately 22% seen once. As to time point: persistent/refractory GD, antithyroid drugs over 5 years with positive TRAb. Researchers made the TCR library from RNA that was extracted from PBMCs. Sample: peripheral blood mononuclear cells (PBMCs), taken when the disease was refractory, from a patient treated with antithyroid drugs. Receptor source: a female donor with Graves disease.

This clonotype was observed many times. The CDR3 spells CAISEYQGNTEAFF. The CDR3 DNA follows: TGTGCCATCAGTGAGTATCAGGGGAACACTGAAGCTTTCTTT. The chain couples TRBV10-3 to TRBJ1-1; a weak D match, TRBD1 (5 bases). There are 14 residues in the CDR3. Trimming took 1 base from V and 1 from J, leaving 7 bases between them. CDR1 is ENHRY and CDR2 is SYGVKD in the germline V gene.

This clonotype was recorded many times. The rearrangement links TRBV20-1 to TRBJ2-1, with D hard to call. V gave up 0 bases and J gave up 4 bases, with 10 bases separating them. In germline, CDR1 is DFQATT, CDR2 SNEGSKA (reference sequence). There are 14 residues in the CDR3. The DNA for the CDR3 is TGCAGTGCTAGAGATAGAGCGTCTTACAATGAGCAGTTCTTC. This translates into CSARDRASYNEQFF.

Ten or more counts support this clonotype. This chain joins TRBV20-1 and TRBJ2-5; 10 nucleotides agree with TRBD1. The ends lost 1 base at V and 3 bases at J; junction bases unmatched: 5. Per the germline V gene, CDR1 is DFQATT and CDR2 is SNEGSKA (reference sequence). There are 15 residues in the CDR3. CDR3 amino acids: CSARVGTGVEETQYF. In DNA form, the CDR3 reads TGCAGTGCTAGAGTGGGGACAGGGGTGGAAGAGACCCAGTACTTC.

The V and J genes are TRBV19 and TRBJ2-7; the D gene is possibly TRBD2 (6 bases). Germline loops: CDR1 LNHDA, CDR2 SQIVND (reference sequence). Trimming stripped 5 bases from V and 6 bases from J, with 14 bases between. This CDR3 has 13 amino acids. CDR3 bases: TGTGCCAGTAGTCCCCAATCCGGGGGCGAGCAGTACTTC. It translates to CASSPQSGGEQYF.

This clonotype was detected only once. The DNA for the CDR3 is TGTGCCAGTAGTACACAGACCGGGACAGGGGTTCAGCCCCAGCATTTT. Translated, it gives CASSTQTGTGVQPQHF. V gene TRBV19 combines with J gene TRBJ1-5, with 10 bases fitting TRBD1. V was pared by 4 bases and J by 6 bases, with 9 bases of the junction left unmatched. The CDR3 has 16 amino acids. Germline-derived CDR1 and CDR2 are LNHDA and SQIVND (reference sequence). Looking up the rest from reference TRBV19 and TRBJ1-5 gives the full variable domain: DGGITQSPKYLFRKEGQNVTLSCEQNLNHDAMYWYRQDPGQGLRLIYYSQIVNDFQKGDIAEGYSVSREKKESFPLTVTSAQKNPTAFYLCASSTQTGTGVQPQHFGDGTRLSIL.

This rearrangement joins TRBV4-3 to TRBJ1-1; D is perhaps TRBD1 (5 bases). The CDR3 has 11 residues. Germline-derived CDR1 and CDR2 are LGHNA and YSLEER. The V and J ends lost 8 bases and 6 bases respectively, with 10 bases between them. The CDR3 here is CASGRGSEAFF. The CDR3 coding sequence is TGCGCCAGCGGTCGGGGGTCTGAAGCTTTCTTT.

This clonotype has just a few counts. The chain couples TRBV5-1 to TRBJ1-1; TRBD1 matches at 8 bases. In germline, CDR1 is SGHRS, CDR2 YFSETQ. The J segment lost 5 bases and the V segment lost 0 bases, leaving 6 bases of the junction unmatched. There are 15 residues in the CDR3. The CDR3 protein is CASSLGQGPGTEAFF. CDR3 DNA sequence: TGCGCCAGCAGCTTGGGACAGGGGCCAGGAACTGAAGCTTTCTTT.

This clonotype was seen at least ten times. V usage is TRBV29-1 and J usage is TRBJ2-5; possibly TRBD1 for D (6 bases). This CDR3 is built from 12 residues. V was clipped by 4 bases and J by 3 bases, with 9 bases between them. In germline, CDR1 is SQVTM, CDR2 ANQGSEA. CDR3 protein: CSVARQEETQYF. The CDR3 DNA follows: TGCAGCGTTGCCAGACAGGAAGAGACCCAGTACTTC.

This clonotype was counted many times. The J gene is TRBJ2-7, the V gene TRBV20-1; 8 bases align to TRBD2. Germline loops: CDR1 DFQATT, CDR2 SNEGSKA (reference sequence). The V gene end was trimmed by 6 bases and the J gene end by 6 bases; junction bases not matched to a gene: 16. CDR3 length: 15 residues. The CDR3 DNA sequence: TGCAGTGCGGTGAGGGGGGGGACTAGTACGTCCGAGCAGTACTTC. Amino acids: CSAVRGGTSTSEQYF.

CDR3 region: CSARNPGASYEQYF. The DNA of the CDR3 is TGCAGTGCCCGTAATCCAGGGGCCTCCTACGAGCAGTACTTC. The chain combines TRBV20-1 with TRBJ2-7, with a weak D call TRBD1 (6 bases). Germline V gene lookup returns CDR1 DFQATT and CDR2 SNEGSKA (reference sequence). Trimming pared 6 bases from V and 0 bases from J, leaving 15 bases between. This CDR3 region has 14 residues.

The chain carries TRBV7-2 and TRBJ2-3; no reliable D call. The CDR3 extends over 11 amino acids. V lost 4 bases and J lost 7, with 6 bases in between. Germline V gives CDR1 SGHTA, CDR2 FQGNSA. The chain's CDR3 is CASSSENTQYF. In nucleotides, the CDR3 is TGTGCCAGCAGCTCGGAGAATACGCAGTATTTT. The full variable domain, with the rest looked up from reference TRBV7-2 and TRBJ2-3, is GAGVSQSPSNKVTEKGKDVELRCDPISGHTALYWYRQSLGQGLEFLIYFQGNSAPDKSGLPSDRFSAERTGGSVSTLTIQRTQQEDSAVYLCASSSENTQYFGPGTRLTVL.

This clonotype showed up many times. CDR3 sequence reads: CASVSSDRGSGNTIYF. In DNA form, the CDR3 reads TGTGCCAGCGTAAGCTCGGACAGGGGGTCTGGAAACACCATATATTTT. The chain joins TRBV28 to TRBJ1-3; 10 positions agree with TRBD1. Germline V lookup: CDR1 MDHEN, CDR2 SYDVKM. V was pared by 8 bases and J by 1 base, with 8 bases of the junction left unmatched. The CDR3 runs 16 residues.

The CDR3 spells CASIPTGTYEQYF. DNA of the CDR3: TGTGCCAGCATCCCGACAGGGACCTACGAGCAGTACTTC. The rearrangement uses TRBV28 and TRBJ2-7; 7 positions agree with TRBD1. The J segment lost 2 bases and the V segment lost 7 bases, leaving 5 bases of the junction unmatched. Germline V gene data show CDR1 as MDHEN and CDR2 as SYDVKM. This CDR3 is built from 13 residues.

V gene TRBV7-2 combines with J gene TRBJ2-7; D ambiguous. The CDR3 spans 14 residues. Per the germline V gene, CDR1 is SGHTA and CDR2 is FQGNSA. Between the trimmed V and J ends, which lost 1 base and 0 bases, there was a span of 7 bases. The CDR3 loop is CASSLDGISYEQYF. CDR3 DNA: TGTGCCAGCAGCTTAGACGGAATCTCCTACGAGCAGTACTTC.

This clonotype was counted only a few times. V gene TRBV12-3 or TRBV12-4 combines with J gene TRBJ2-1; tentatively, D is TRBD2 (6 bases). The CDR3 consists of 13 residues. V lost 5 bases, J lost 9 bases, and 14 bases lay in between. CDR3 in amino acids: CASSTQRGGEQFF. In DNA, the CDR3 is TGTGCCAGCAGTACCCAGAGGGGAGGTGAGCAGTTCTTC.